This T cell receptor beta chain was sequenced for a study of patients and donors after allogeneic stem cell transplantation. Each CDR3 protein gets one entry after TCRdb re-called the RT-PCR reads with MiXCR. The sample has some 960,000 distinct CDR3 sequences, about a sixth seen once. Trimming pared 6 bases from V and 6 bases from J, leaving 20 bases between. The CDR3 loop spans 16 amino acids. Germline CDR1 and CDR2: LGHNA and YSLEER. Sequencing was done on a sample of blood, either unsorted or a sorted T cell fraction (not recorded which). The sequence came from a human donor who was either an allogeneic HSCT recipient or a stem cell or donor lymphocyte infusion donor (not recorded which). It is not recorded whose cells these are; they may come from a transplant donor. V and J are TRBV4-3 and TRBJ1-4; D is possibly TRBD1 (6 bases). CDR3 bases: TGCGCCAGCAGTCCTGTAAGGGCAGGGGAAGATGAAAAACTGTTTTTT. Protein sequence: CASSPVRAGEDEKLFF.